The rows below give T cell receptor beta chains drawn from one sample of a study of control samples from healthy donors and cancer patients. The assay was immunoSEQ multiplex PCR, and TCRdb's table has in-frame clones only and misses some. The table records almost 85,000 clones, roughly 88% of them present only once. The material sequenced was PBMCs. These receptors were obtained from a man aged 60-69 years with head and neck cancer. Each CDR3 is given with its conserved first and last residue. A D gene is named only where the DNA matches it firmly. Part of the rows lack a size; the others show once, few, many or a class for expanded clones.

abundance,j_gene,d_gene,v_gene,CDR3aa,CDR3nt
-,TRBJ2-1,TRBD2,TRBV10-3,CAISVGGRGTYNEQFF,TGTGCCATCAGTGTCGGCGGGAGGGGCACCTACAATGAGCAGTTCTTC
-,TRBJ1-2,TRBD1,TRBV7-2,CASSPTGGANYGYTF,TGTGCCAGCAGCCCAACAGGGGGCGCCAACTATGGCTACACCTTC
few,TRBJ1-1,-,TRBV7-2,CASSFSMNTEAFF,TGTGCCAGCAGCTTCAGCATGAACACTGAAGCTTTCTTT
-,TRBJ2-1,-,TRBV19,CASSIGEYEQFF,TGTGCCAGTAGTATTGGAGAGTATGAGCAGTTCTTC
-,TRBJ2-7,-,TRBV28,CASSLYTYEQYF,TGTGCCAGCAGTTTATACACCTACGAGCAGTACTTC
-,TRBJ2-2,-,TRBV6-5,CASSRISVGELFF,TGTGCCAGCAGCCGTATCTCGGTCGGGGAGCTGTTTTTT
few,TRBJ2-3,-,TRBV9,CASSVVGQSTDTQYF,TGTGCCAGCAGCGTAGTAGGCCAGAGCACAGATACGCAGTATTTT
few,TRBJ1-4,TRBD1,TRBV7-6,CASSEGQVRGTNEKLFF,TGTGCCAGCAGTGAAGGACAGGTTAGGGGAACTAATGAAAAACTGTTTTTT
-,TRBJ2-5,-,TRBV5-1,CASSLDIMVRRRGQETQYF,TGCGCCAGCAGCCTGGATATTATGGTCCGTAGGCGGGGACAAGAGACCCAGTACTTC
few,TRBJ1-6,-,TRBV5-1,CASSLRWSGTPLHF,TGCGCCAGCAGCTTGCGATGGTCTGGGACACCCCTCCACTTT
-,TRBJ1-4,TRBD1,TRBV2,CASSGTGVKLFF,TGTGCCAGCAGTGGGACAGGGGTAAAACTGTTTTTT
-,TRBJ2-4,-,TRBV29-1,CSVEEADRAKNIQYF,TGCAGCGTTGAAGAAGCGGACCGAGCCAAAAACATTCAGTACTTC
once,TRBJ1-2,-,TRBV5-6,CASSWDDYGYTF,TGTGCCAGCAGCTGGGATGACTATGGCTACACCTTC
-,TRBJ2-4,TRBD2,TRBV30,CAWSGRLAGGPGNIQYF,TGTGCCTGGAGCGGAAGACTAGCGGGAGGGCCAGGTAACATTCAGTACTTC
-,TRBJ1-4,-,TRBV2,CASSFEKLFF,TGTGCCAGCAGTTTTGAAAAACTGTTTTTT
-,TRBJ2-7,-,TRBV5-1,CASSLAQPSSYEQYF,TGCGCCAGCAGCTTGGCGCAGCCCAGCTCCTACGAGCAGTACTTC
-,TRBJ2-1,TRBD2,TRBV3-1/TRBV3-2,CASSREGSGAYNEQFF,TGTGCCAGCAGCCGAGAGGGTAGCGGGGCTTACAATGAGCAGTTCTTC
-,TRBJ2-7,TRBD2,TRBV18,CASSPASGRREQYF,TGTGCCAGCTCACCAGCTAGCGGGAGACGCGAGCAGTACTTC
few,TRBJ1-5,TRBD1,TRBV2,CASSGDGTGNQPQHF,TGTGCCAGCAGTGGTGATGGGACAGGGAATCAGCCCCAGCATTTT
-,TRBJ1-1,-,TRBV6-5,CASSSNTEAFF,TGTGCCAGCAGTTCCAACACTGAAGCTTTCTTT
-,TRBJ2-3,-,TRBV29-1,CSVARDTDTQYF,TGCAGCGTGGCCAGAGACACAGATACGCAGTATTTT
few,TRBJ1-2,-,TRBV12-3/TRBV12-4,CASRPGHPDGYTF,TGTGCCAGCAGGCCGGGACATCCCGATGGCTACACCTTC
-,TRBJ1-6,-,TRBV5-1,CASSLVDHGAGALHF,TGCGCCAGCAGCTTGGTGGACCACGGGGCTGGGGCCCTCCACTTT
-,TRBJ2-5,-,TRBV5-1,CASSPPRVAMETQYF,TGCGCCAGCAGCCCCCCGCGCGTCGCTATGGAGACCCAGTACTTC
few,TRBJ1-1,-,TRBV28,CASSLAGFEAFF,TGTGCCAGCAGTCTCGCCGGTTTTGAAGCTTTCTTT
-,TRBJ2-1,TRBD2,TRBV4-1,CASSQGASGRGREQFF,TGCGCCAGCAGCCAAGGAGCTAGCGGGAGGGGAAGGGAGCAGTTCTTC
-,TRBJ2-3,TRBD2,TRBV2,CASRLAGTDTQYF,TGTGCCAGCAGACTAGCGGGCACAGATACGCAGTATTTT
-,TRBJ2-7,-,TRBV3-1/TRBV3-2,CASSQAPRLVFGEYF,TGTGCCAGCAGCCAAGCCCCGAGACTAGTTTTTGGTGAGTACTTC
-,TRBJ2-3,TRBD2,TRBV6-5,CASYPSGGTDTQYF,TGTGCCAGCTACCCCAGCGGGGGCACAGATACGCAGTATTTT
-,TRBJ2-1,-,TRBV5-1,CASSPQPNEQFF,TGCGCCAGCAGCCCTCAACCCAATGAGCAGTTCTTC
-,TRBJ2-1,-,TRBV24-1,CATSAAAREGPRDEQFF,-
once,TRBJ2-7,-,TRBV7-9,CASSLGRGSYEQYF,TGTGCCAGCAGCTTAGGAAGGGGTTCCTACGAGCAGTACTTC
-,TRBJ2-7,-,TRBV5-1,CASSFAGVEAYEQYF,TGCGCCAGCAGCTTTGCCGGGGTTGAAGCCTACGAGCAGTACTTC
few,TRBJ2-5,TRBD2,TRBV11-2,CASSPGTSGSQETQYF,TGTGCCAGCAGCCCCGGGACTAGCGGTTCACAAGAGACCCAGTACTTC
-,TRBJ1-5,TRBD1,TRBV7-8,CASSSDRVSNQPQHF,TGTGCCAGCAGCTCTGACAGGGTCAGCAATCAGCCCCAGCATTTT
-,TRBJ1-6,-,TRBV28,CASTSQGLLSPLHF,TGTGCCAGCACCTCACAGGGTTTGCTTTCACCCCTCCACTTT
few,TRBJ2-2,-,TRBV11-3,CASSLGLTGELFF,TGTGCCAGCAGCTTGGGTCTCACCGGGGAGCTGTTTTTT
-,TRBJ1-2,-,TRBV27,CASSPQGPLYVYGYTF,TGTGCCAGCAGTCCCCAGGGGCCATTATATGTCTATGGCTACACCTTC
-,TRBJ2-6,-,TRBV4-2,CASRGDTGANVLTF,TGTGCCAGCAGAGGGGACACTGGGGCCAACGTCCTGACTTTC
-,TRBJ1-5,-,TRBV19,CASSLRRNSNSNQPQHF,TGTGCCAGTAGTCTAAGAAGAAATTCCAATAGCAATCAGCCCCAGCATTTT
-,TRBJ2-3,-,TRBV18,CASSPGGSGQGTQYF,TGTGCCAGCTCACCAGGGGGTAGCGGCCAAGGTACGCAGTATTTT
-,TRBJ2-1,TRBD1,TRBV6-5,CASNSDRGNEQFF,TGTGCCAGCAACTCCGACAGGGGCAATGAGCAGTTCTTC
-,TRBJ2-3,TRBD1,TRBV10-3,CAIRTGGEADTQYF,TGTGCCATCAGAACAGGGGGCGAGGCAGATACGCAGTATTTT
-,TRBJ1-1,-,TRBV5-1,CASSPRRDRPNTEAFF,TGCGCCAGCAGCCCCCGCCGCGACAGGCCGAACACTGAAGCTTTCTTT
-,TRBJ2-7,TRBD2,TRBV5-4,CATHLAGEPYEQYF,TGTGCCACGCATCTAGCGGGAGAACCCTACGAGCAGTACTTC
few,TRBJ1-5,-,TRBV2,CASSPAGRIDSNQPQHF,TGTGCCAGCAGTCCTGCTGGCAGGATCGATAGCAATCAGCCCCAGCATTTT
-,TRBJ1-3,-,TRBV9,CASSVGHRDTIYF,TGTGCCAGCAGCGTAGGCCACCGTGACACCATATATTTT
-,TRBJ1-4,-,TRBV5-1,CASSLGTQNEKLFF,TGCGCCAGCAGCTTGGGTACCCAAAATGAAAAACTGTTTTTT
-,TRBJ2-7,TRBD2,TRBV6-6,CASSRTSGRSGNYEQYF,TGTGCCAGCAGTCGGACTAGCGGGAGGTCGGGGAACTACGAGCAGTACTTC
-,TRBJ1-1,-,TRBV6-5,CASSSWTTPNTEAFF,TGTGCCAGCAGTTCGTGGACAACACCGAACACTGAAGCTTTCTTT
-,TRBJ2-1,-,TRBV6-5,CATKGGASGDNEQFF,TGTGCCACGAAGGGGGGGGCTAGCGGCGACAATGAGCAGTTCTTC